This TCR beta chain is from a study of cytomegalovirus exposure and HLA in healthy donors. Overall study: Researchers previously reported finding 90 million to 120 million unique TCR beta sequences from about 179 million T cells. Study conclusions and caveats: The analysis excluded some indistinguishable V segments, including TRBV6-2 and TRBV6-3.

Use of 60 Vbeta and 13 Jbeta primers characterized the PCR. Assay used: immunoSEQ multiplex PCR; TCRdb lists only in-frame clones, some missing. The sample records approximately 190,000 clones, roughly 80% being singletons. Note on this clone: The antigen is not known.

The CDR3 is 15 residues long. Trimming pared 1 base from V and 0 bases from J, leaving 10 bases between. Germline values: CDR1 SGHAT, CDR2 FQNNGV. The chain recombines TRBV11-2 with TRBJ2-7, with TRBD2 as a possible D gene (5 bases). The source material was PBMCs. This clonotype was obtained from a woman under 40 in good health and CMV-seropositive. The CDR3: CASSLGAVSSYEQYF. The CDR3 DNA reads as TGTGCCAGCAGCTTAGGAGCGGTGAGCTCCTACGAGCAGTACTTC.